This T cell receptor beta chain was obtained from a study of OX40 agonist ivuxolimab in advanced cancers. CDR3 length: 14 amino acids. Germline-derived CDR1 and CDR2 are SGHNT and YYREEE (reference sequence). The trim removed 5 bases at V and 7 bases at J, leaving 6 bases unmatched. A remark on this clone: What it binds is not known.

Study observations and caveats: Blood T cells, both CD4+ and CD8+, expanded clonally by week 6 at 0.1 to 3.0 mg/kg.

Repertoires were generated with immunoSEQ multiplex PCR, while TCRdb's copy carries only in-frame clones and drops some. The data show about 92,000 clones, under 95% seen once. The rearrangement joins TRBV5-4 to TRBJ1-2; TRBD1 matches 12 bases. The starting material was CD4+ or CD8+ T cells sorted from blood, obtained in a trial of the OX40 agonist ivuxolimab. This TCR derives from an adult with an advanced solid tumor such as melanoma, head and neck, liver or kidney cancer. The CDR3 region is CASRSGTGGIGYTF. The DNA of the CDR3 is TGTGCCAGCAGATCCGGGACAGGGGGCATTGGCTACACCTTC.